This paragraph reports one T cell receptor beta chain. Between the trimmed V and J ends, which lost 4 bases and 0 bases, there was a span of 10 bases. From germline, CDR1 is SGHAT and CDR2 FQNNGV. CDR3 length: 14 residues. Authors' analysis steps: Amplification from reference gene primers served as the basis for estimated nucleated cell counts. This table comes from immunoSEQ multiplex PCR, and its TCRdb copy is limited to in-frame clones, with some not included. The DNA was the basis for D and trimming; V, J and clone size are from that table. The top ten hold 8% to 9.5% of the sample, which has over 250,000 clones, 80% to 90% seen once. This entry belongs to a study of blood T cell repertoires in COVID-19. In the study overall: Acute and convalescent COVID-19 samples came from the United States, Italy and Spain. PBMCs, B-cell-depleted T cells, or T cells provided the cDNA or gDNA that made up the material.

V usage is TRBV11-2 and J usage is TRBJ2-7; TRBD2 might be the D (6 bases). The TCR originated in a woman aged 45-65 years who had recovered from COVID-19. The sequencing sample was made of peripheral blood. The CDR3 sequence is CASSSEGLSYEQYF. The CDR3 DNA reads as TGTGCCAGCAGCTCCGAGGGACTCTCCTACGAGCAGTACTTC.